Listed below are T cell receptor beta chains from one sample, sequenced in a study of OX40 agonist ivuxolimab in advanced cancers. Sequencing used immunoSEQ multiplex PCR; TCRdb keeps in-frame clones, though not all of them. The table lists more than 45,000 clones, 90% to 95% of them singletons. This specimen was CD4+ or CD8+ T cells sorted from blood, taken in a trial of the OX40 agonist ivuxolimab. The receptors here all came from an adult with an advanced solid tumor such as melanoma, head and neck, liver or kidney cancer. Both conserved end residues are part of each CDR3. D genes are given only for firm matches. Clone size is stated in some rows and not others, as once, few, many or a class when expanded.

CDR3 protein	CDR3 DNA	D gene	clone size	V gene	J gene
CASSYGGTSVDEQFF	TGTGCCAGCAGCTACGGGGGGACTAGCGTCGATGAGCAGTTCTTC	TRBD2	once	TRBV9	TRBJ2-1
CSVEAGDFYGYTF	TGCAGCGTTGAGGCAGGGGACTTCTATGGCTACACCTTC	.	.	TRBV29-1	TRBJ1-2
CATSPFASGDTQYF	TGTGCCACCAGCCCCTTTGCTTCGGGGGATACGCAGTATTTT	.	.	TRBV15	TRBJ2-3
CASSQGASTGELFF	TGCGCCAGCAGCCAAGGGGCTAGCACCGGGGAGCTGTTTTTT	.	few	TRBV4-1	TRBJ2-2
CASRLREGSTGELFF	TGTGCCAGCAGGCTGCGGGAGGGGAGCACCGGGGAGCTGTTTTTT	TRBD2	once	TRBV6-5	TRBJ2-2
CATSRDPAPYSGNTIYF	TGTGCCACCAGCAGAGATCCGGCGCCCTACTCTGGAAACACCATATATTTT	.	.	TRBV15	TRBJ1-3
CSVGTWDASQETQYF	TGCAGCGTGGGGACCTGGGACGCTTCCCAAGAGACCCAGTACTTC	.	.	TRBV29-1	TRBJ2-5
CASSPGGAFF	TGTGCCAGCAGTCCCGGAGGGGCTTTCTTT	.	.	TRBV6-5	TRBJ1-1
CATSRNRETNYGYTF	TGTGCCACCAGCAGAAACAGGGAAACTAACTATGGCTACACCTTC	.	.	TRBV15	TRBJ1-2
CASNLGRDTDYEQYF	TGTGCCAGCAACCTAGGCCGGGACACGGACTACGAGCAGTACTTC	.	.	TRBV11-2	TRBJ2-7
CASSQGTSGGDTQYF	TGCGCCAGCAGCCAAGGGACTAGCGGGGGGGATACGCAGTATTTT	TRBD2	.	TRBV4-3	TRBJ2-3
CASRRGLEAFF	TGTGCCAGTAGACGAGGTCTTGAAGCTTTCTTT	.	medium-sized	TRBV7-9	TRBJ1-1
CASSLGEQGSRYEQFF	TGTGCCAGCAGCTTAGGGGAACAGGGATCTAGGTATGAGCAGTTCTTC	.	.	TRBV7-6	TRBJ2-1
CASSLGEGGQETQYF	TGTGCCAGCAGTTTAGGGGAGGGAGGGCAAGAGACCCAGTACTTC	TRBD2	.	TRBV28	TRBJ2-5
CASSMSSGHGTPEQYF	TGTGCCAGTAGTATGTCTTCGGGACATGGAACTCCCGAGCAGTACTTC	.	.	TRBV19	TRBJ2-7
CASSFLAGYNEQFF	TGTGCCAGCAGCTTCTTAGCGGGATACAATGAGCAGTTCTTC	TRBD2	.	TRBV7-9	TRBJ2-1
CASSYGTSFSEQYF	TGTGCCAGCAGTTACGGGACTAGTTTTTCCGAGCAGTACTTC	TRBD2	.	TRBV6-5	TRBJ2-7
CASSLEGGGQPQHF	TGTGCCAGCAGTTTAGAGGGGGGTGGCCAGCCCCAGCATTTT	.	.	TRBV27	TRBJ1-5
CASSSGGTLYSNQPQHF	TGTGCCAGTAGTAGCGGGGGGACACTTTATAGCAATCAGCCCCAGCATTTT	.	.	TRBV19	TRBJ1-5
CASSTFRDSYEQYF	TGCGCCAGCAGCACCTTCAGGGATTCCTACGAGCAGTACTTC	.	.	TRBV4-3	TRBJ2-7
CASTSQGGYTEAFF	TGTGCCAGTACGTCCCAGGGAGGTTACACTGAAGCTTTCTTT	.	.	TRBV19	TRBJ1-1
CASSRLAGAEQFF	TGTGCCAGCAGCCGACTAGCGGGAGCTGAGCAGTTCTTC	TRBD2	.	TRBV6-5	TRBJ2-1
CASSVSGRASYEQYF	TGTGCCAGCAGTGTTAGCGGGAGGGCATCCTACGAGCAGTACTTC	TRBD2	.	TRBV7-9	TRBJ2-7
CSATAYYGYTF	TGCAGCGCCACAGCTTACTATGGCTACACCTTC	.	few	TRBV29-1	TRBJ1-2
CASSQRSAVYEQYF	TGCGCCAGCAGCCAGCGTAGTGCCGTTTACGAGCAGTACTTC	.	.	TRBV4-1	TRBJ2-7
CASSLSGFGANVLTF	TGTGCCAGCAGTCTGAGCGGGTTCGGGGCCAACGTCCTGACTTTC	.	.	TRBV5-6	TRBJ2-6
CASSLWDRGDGYTF	TGTGCCAGCAGCTTGTGGGACAGGGGCGATGGCTACACCTTC	TRBD1	.	TRBV5-6	TRBJ1-2
CASSQDWAGGYEQYF	TGCGCCAGCAGCCAAGATTGGGCAGGGGGCTACGAGCAGTACTTC	TRBD1	.	TRBV4-3	TRBJ2-7